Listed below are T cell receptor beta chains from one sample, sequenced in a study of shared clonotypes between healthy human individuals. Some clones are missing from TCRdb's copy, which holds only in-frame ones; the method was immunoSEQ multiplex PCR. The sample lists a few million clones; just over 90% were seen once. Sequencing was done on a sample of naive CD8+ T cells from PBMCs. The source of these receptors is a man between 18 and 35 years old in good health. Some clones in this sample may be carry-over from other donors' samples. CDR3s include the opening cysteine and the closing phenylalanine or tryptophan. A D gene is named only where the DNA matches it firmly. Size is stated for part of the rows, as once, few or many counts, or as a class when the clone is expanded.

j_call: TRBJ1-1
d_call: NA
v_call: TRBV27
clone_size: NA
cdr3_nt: TGTGCCAGCAGTTTCACAGGGAACACTGAAGCTTTCTTT
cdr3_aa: CASSFTGNTEAFF

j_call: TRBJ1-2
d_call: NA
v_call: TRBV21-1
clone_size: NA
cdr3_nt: TGTGCCAGCAGCAAAGCGCCCCGTGTTGGCTACACCTTC
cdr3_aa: CASSKAPRVGYTF

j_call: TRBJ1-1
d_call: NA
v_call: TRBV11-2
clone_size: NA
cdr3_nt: TGTGCCAGCAGCTTGGGTATGAACACTGAAGCTTTCTTT
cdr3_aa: CASSLGMNTEAFF

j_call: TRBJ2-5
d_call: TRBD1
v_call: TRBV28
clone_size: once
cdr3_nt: TGTGCCAGCAGTCTCGGGACAGGGGGCTCGGAGACCCAGTACTTC
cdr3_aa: CASSLGTGGSETQYF

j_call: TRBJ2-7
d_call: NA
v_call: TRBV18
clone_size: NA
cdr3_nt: TGTGCCAGCTCACCCAATTCCTTTGACCCCTACGAGCAGTACTTC
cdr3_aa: CASSPNSFDPYEQYF

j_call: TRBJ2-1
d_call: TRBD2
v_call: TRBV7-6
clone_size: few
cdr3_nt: TGTGCCAGCAGCTTATTAGCGGGAGGAAACTTCTACAATGAGCAGTTCTTC
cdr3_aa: CASSLLAGGNFYNEQFF

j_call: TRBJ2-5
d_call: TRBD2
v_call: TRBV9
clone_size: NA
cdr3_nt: TGTGCCAGCAGCGACCGGACTAGCCTAAACCCCCCGGAGACCCAGTACTTC
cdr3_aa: CASSDRTSLNPPETQYF

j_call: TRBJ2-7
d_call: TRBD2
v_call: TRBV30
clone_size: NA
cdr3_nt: TGTGCCTGGAGTGTAGGTAGCGGGAGTTACGAGCAGTACTTC
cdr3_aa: CAWSVGSGSYEQYF

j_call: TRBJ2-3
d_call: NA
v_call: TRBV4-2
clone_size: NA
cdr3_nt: TGTGCCAGCAGCCAAGTACTAGCTGGGGAAGCAGATACGCAGTATTTT
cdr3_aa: CASSQVLAGEADTQYF

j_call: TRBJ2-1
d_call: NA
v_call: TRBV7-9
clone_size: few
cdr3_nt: TGTGCCAGCAGCTCCGGACTGTCCTACAATGAGCAGTTCTTC
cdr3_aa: CASSSGLSYNEQFF

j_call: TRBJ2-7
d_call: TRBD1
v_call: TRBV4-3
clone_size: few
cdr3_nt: TGCGCCAGCAGCCAAGAGCAACAGGGGGAGGACTACGAGCAGTACTTC
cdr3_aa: CASSQEQQGEDYEQYF

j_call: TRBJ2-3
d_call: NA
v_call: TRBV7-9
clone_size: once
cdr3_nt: TGTGCCAGCAGCCACATCCCACATGGTTATCCAGATACGCAGTATTTT
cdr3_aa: CASSHIPHGYPDTQYF

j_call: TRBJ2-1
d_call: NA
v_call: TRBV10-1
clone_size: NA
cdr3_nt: TGCGCCAGCAGTGAGGGCTCCGAGCAGTTCTTC
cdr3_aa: CASSEGSEQFF

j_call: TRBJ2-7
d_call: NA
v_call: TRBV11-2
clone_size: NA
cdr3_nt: TGTGCCAGCACTCGAGGAGGGGGCTACGAGCAGTACTTC
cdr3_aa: CASTRGGGYEQYF

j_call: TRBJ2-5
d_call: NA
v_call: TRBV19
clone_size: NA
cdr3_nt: TGTGCCAGTAGTATAGGGCAGGGGACCGGAGAGACCCAGTACTTC
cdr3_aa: CASSIGQGTGETQYF

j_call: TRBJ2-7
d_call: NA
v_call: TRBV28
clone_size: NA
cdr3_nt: TGTGCCAGCAGTTTGACAGTAAGTTACGAGCAGTACTTC
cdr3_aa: CASSLTVSYEQYF

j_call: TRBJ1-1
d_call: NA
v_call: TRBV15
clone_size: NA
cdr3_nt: TGTGCCGTCGGGTTAATCGAGGCCCCTGAAGCTTTCTTT
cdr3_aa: CAVGLIEAPEAFF

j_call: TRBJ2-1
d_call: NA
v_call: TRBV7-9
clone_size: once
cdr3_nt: TGTGCCAGCAGCACAATACCCGGGACACAAAGGGGTGAGCAGTTCTTC
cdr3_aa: CASSTIPGTQRGEQFF

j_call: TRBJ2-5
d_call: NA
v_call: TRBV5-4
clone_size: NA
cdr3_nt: TGTGCCAGCAGCTCGCAACCACCTCCGGGGCTGGAGACCCAGTACTTC
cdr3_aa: CASSSQPPPGLETQYF

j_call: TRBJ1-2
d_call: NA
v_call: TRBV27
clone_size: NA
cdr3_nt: TGTGCCAGCAGTTTAACAGGGAGCGTGGTAGTGAACTATGGCTACACCTTC
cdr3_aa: CASSLTGSVVVNYGYTF

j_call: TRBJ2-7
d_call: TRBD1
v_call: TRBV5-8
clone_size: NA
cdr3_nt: TGTGCCAGCAGCCAGGGACAGGGGATTTTCTACGAGCAGTACTTC
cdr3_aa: CASSQGQGIFYEQYF

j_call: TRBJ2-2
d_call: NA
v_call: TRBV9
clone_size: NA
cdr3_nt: TGTGCCAGCAGCCCCCACCGGAGCACCGGGGAGCTGTTTTTT
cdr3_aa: CASSPHRSTGELFF

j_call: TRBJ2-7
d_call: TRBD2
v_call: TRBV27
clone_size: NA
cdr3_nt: TGTGCCAGCAGACCAAGCGGGAGGGATTACGAGCAGTACTTC
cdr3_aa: CASRPSGRDYEQYF